A single sample gave rise to the 21 T cell receptor beta chains below, sequenced in a study of blood T cell repertoires in COVID-19. Using immunoSEQ multiplex PCR, the repertoire was profiled, and TCRdb retains in-frame clones only, with some absent. The sample shows about 220,000 clones, about four fifths of them seen only once. Sequenced input: PBMCs or T cells enriched from blood (not recorded which). Every receptor here comes from a woman aged 60-75 years who had recovered from COVID-19.

In its sample, this clone was seen a few times. The J gene is TRBJ1-6, the V gene TRBV30, with no clear D. Germline CDR1 reads GTSNPN; CDR2 reads SVGIG (reference sequence). This CDR3 comprises 12 residues. V was shortened by 1 base and J by 8 bases, with 6 bases between the two germline ends. The CDR3 reads CAWSESDSPLHF. The CDR3 DNA reads TGTGCCTGGAGTGAGAGCGATTCACCCCTCCACTTT. The full variable domain, with the rest looked up from reference TRBV30 and TRBJ1-6, is SQTIHQWPATLVQPVGSPLSLECTVEGTSNPNLYWYRQAAGRGLQLLFYSVGIGQISSEVPQNLSASRPQDRQFILSSKKLLLSDSGFYLCAWSESDSPLHFGNGTRLTVT.

This chain's CDR3 is CASCQDEATGKLFF. In nucleotides, the CDR3 is TGTGCCAGCTGCCAAGATGAGGCCACGGGAAAACTGTTTTTT. This chain joins TRBV7-9 and TRBJ1-4; D is ambiguous. Germline V gives CDR1 SEHNR, CDR2 FQNEAQ (reference sequence). Trimming took 8 bases from V and 10 from J, leaving 20 bases between them. The CDR3 length is 14 residues.

This clone has only a few counts. The chain carries TRBV5-1 and TRBJ2-7; possibly TRBD1 for D (6 bases). V was trimmed by 4 bases and J by 6 bases, leaving 14 bases between them. The CDR3 contains 13 residues. Germline V gene data show CDR1 as SGHRS and CDR2 as YFSETQ. CDR3 nucleotides: TGCGCCAGCAGCACAGGGTTTGGCGGCGAGCAGTACTTC. This encodes CASSTGFGGEQYF. The full variable domain, completed using reference TRBV5-1 and TRBJ2-7, is KAGVTQTPRYLIKTRGQQVTLSCSPISGHRSVSWYQQTPGQGLQFLFEYFSETQRNKGNFPGRFSGRQFSNSRSEMNVSTLELGDSALYLCASSTGFGGEQYFGPGTRLTVT.

The V call is TRBV5-6, the J call TRBJ2-7; 7 nucleotides match TRBD1. Germline CDR1 reads SGHDT; CDR2 reads YYEEEE. Unmatched junction bases numbered 0, after V lost 3 bases and J lost 0 bases. The CDR3 is 13 amino acids. The CDR3 nucleotides read TGTGCCAGCAGCTCAGGGGGCTCCTACGAGCAGTACTTC. This codes for CASSSGGSYEQYF.

This clone was seen just once. The chain combines TRBV13 with TRBJ1-4; unclear D gene. The CDR3 has 14 amino acids. V lost 0 bases and J 8 bases, leaving 10 bases between the germline ends. Looked up from germline, CDR1 is PRHDT and CDR2 is FYEKMQ (reference sequence). The CDR3 loop is CASSLGRGWEKLFF. CDR3 bases: TGTGCCAGCAGCTTAGGGAGAGGTTGGGAAAAACTGTTTTTT.

This clone showed up just once. The V and J genes are TRBV30 and TRBJ1-2, with 8 bases that match TRBD1. This CDR3 is 14 amino acids long. With V trimmed by 2 bases and J by 8 bases, 10 bases remained unmatched. Germline V gene lookup returns CDR1 GTSNPN and CDR2 SVGIG (reference sequence). DNA of the CDR3: TGTGCCTGGAGTATTCCACAGGGGGTCCGGGGCTACACCTTC. This translates into CAWSIPQGVRGYTF.

The V call is TRBV6-5, the J call TRBJ1-1; D is perhaps TRBD1 (5 bases). Germline V gene sequence: CDR1 MNHEY, CDR2 SVGAGI. The CDR3 runs to 14 residues. The V end lost 6 bases, the J end lost 1 base, and 12 bases lay between the germline ends. The CDR3 DNA follows: TGTGCCAGCAGGGGGGGACGGCGGAACACTGAAGCTTTCTTT. It encodes CASRGGRRNTEAFF.

This clone was counted only a few times. J is TRBJ1-4 and V is TRBV18; 9 bases map to TRBD1. Per germline, CDR1 KGHSH and CDR2 LQKENI. The CDR3 is 15 amino acids. With 2 bases clipped from V and 6 bases from J, the junction kept 4 bases outside the gene matches. The CDR3 protein is CASSPGTGTDEKLFF. The CDR3 coding sequence is TGTGCCAGCTCACCAGGGACAGGGACCGATGAAAAACTGTTTTTT.

The V call is TRBV30, the J call TRBJ2-1, with 8 bases identical to TRBD2. With 3 bases clipped from V and 9 bases from J, the junction kept 16 bases outside the gene matches. Germline V CDR1 and CDR2: GTSNPN, SVGIG (reference sequence). The length of the CDR3 is 16 residues. CDR3 DNA: TGTGCCTGGAGCTCGACCGGGACTAGTGGTTTCAGTGAGCAGTTCTTC. Protein: CAWSSTGTSGFSEQFF.

The chain joins TRBV3-1 (or the pseudogene TRBV3-2) to TRBJ1-1; 7 bases align to TRBD1. The junction had 5 bases not matched to a gene; V was cut back by 3 bases and J by 4 bases. Germline V gives CDR1 LGHDT, CDR2 YNNKEL (reference sequence). The CDR3 is 14 residues long. The CDR3 is CASSQRQGGTEAFF. CDR3 bases: TGTGCCAGCAGCCAGAGACAGGGTGGCACTGAAGCTTTCTTT.

This chain links TRBV6-1 with TRBJ2-7, with TRBD1 matching 9 bases. This CDR3 has 15 residues. V lost 1 base, J lost 0 bases, and 1 base stayed unmatched. Germline V CDR1 and CDR2: MNHNS, SASEGT. CDR3: CASSEEQGASYEQYF. CDR3 nucleotides: TGTGCCAGCAGTGAAGAACAGGGGGCCTCCTACGAGCAGTACTTC.

This clone was found once. The V and J genes are TRBV7-9 and TRBJ2-1; 8 bases align to TRBD1. The germline V gene has CDR1 SEHNR and CDR2 FQNEAQ (reference sequence). The junction had 8 bases not matched to a gene; V was cut back by 5 bases and J by 2 bases. The CDR3 is made up of 16 amino acids. The DNA for the CDR3 is TGTGCCAGCAGCCCCTCCGAGACAGGGGCCTACAATGAGCAGTTCTTC. Translating it yields CASSPSETGAYNEQFF.

This chain's CDR3 is CASSQVTGGSPLHF. The CDR3 DNA reads TGTGCCAGCAGCCAAGTGACAGGTGGCTCACCCCTCCACTTT. V usage is TRBV3-1 (or the pseudogene TRBV3-2) and J usage is TRBJ1-6; TRBD1 is a possible D gene (6 bases). The CDR3 loop spans 14 amino acids. Germline-derived CDR1 and CDR2 are LGHDT and YNNKEL (reference sequence). V lost 1 base and J 10 bases, leaving 11 bases between the germline ends.

This chain connects TRBV5-6 to TRBJ2-5; possible D gene TRBD2, 6 bases. The CDR3 totals 14 residues. V lost 4 bases and J 1 base, leaving 11 bases between the germline ends. Germline lookup yields CDR1 SGHDT and CDR2 YYEEEE. The DNA for the CDR3 is TGTGCCAGCAGCCCAATGCGGGGCCAAGAGACCCAGTACTTC. Translating gives CASSPMRGQETQYF.

V gene TRBV5-1 combines with J gene TRBJ1-1; TRBD1 matches 10 bases. The V gene's germline CDR1 is SGHRS and CDR2 YFSETQ. J was trimmed by 4 bases and V by 3 bases; bases with no gene match: 12. The length of the CDR3 is 17 residues. The CDR3 region is CASSSLAPGQGVTEAFF. The CDR3 coding sequence is TGCGCCAGCAGCTCCCTCGCCCCCGGACAGGGGGTCACTGAAGCTTTCTTT.

This clone was seen just once. The chain has TRBV6-6 and TRBJ2-2; D remains unclear. Trimming pared 2 bases from V and 5 bases from J, leaving 9 bases between. The germline V gene encodes CDR1 MNHNY and CDR2 SVGAGI (reference sequence). The CDR3 extends over 14 amino acids. Here the CDR3 reads CASSYGEPTGELFF. The CDR3 bases are TGTGCCAGCAGTTACGGAGAGCCTACCGGGGAGCTGTTTTTT.

The rearrangement links TRBV9 to TRBJ2-5; perhaps TRBD2 as D (6 bases). The CDR3 length is 15 residues. Trimming left V 4 bases short and J 3 bases short, with 16 bases between. Germline V CDR1 and CDR2: SGDLS, YYNGEE. CDR3 DNA sequence: TGTGCCAGCAGCAAAGGGCAGGGAGGAGAAGAGACCCAGTACTTC. Amino acids: CASSKGQGGEETQYF.

This rearrangement joins TRBV13 to TRBJ2-7, with D unresolved. V was clipped by 2 bases and J by 5 bases, with 13 bases between them. The CDR3 extends over 14 amino acids. Germline assignment: CDR1 PRHDT and CDR2 FYEKMQ (reference sequence). The CDR3 loop is CASSLRLAIHEQYF. The CDR3 DNA follows: TGTGCCAGCAGCTTAAGGTTAGCAATCCACGAGCAGTACTTC.

V usage is TRBV5-5 and J usage is TRBJ1-3; perhaps TRBD1 as D (5 bases). Trimming left V 0 bases short and J 0 bases short, with 16 bases between. The germline V gene encodes CDR1 SGHKS and CDR2 YYEKEE (reference sequence). CDR3 length: 18 amino acids. The DNA of the CDR3 is TGTGCCAGCAGCTTGGCTGTCGGGGGGAGCCGCTCTGGAAACACCATATATTTT. This sequence encodes CASSLAVGGSRSGNTIYF.

The genes are TRBV19 and TRBJ2-4; TRBD1 matches 8 bases. V lost 6 bases, J lost 5 bases, and 6 bases stayed unmatched. Germline V gives CDR1 LNHDA, CDR2 SQIVND (reference sequence). This CDR3 region has 14 residues. This chain's CDR3 is CASSAGTGENIQYF. The CDR3 bases are TGTGCCAGTAGCGCGGGGACAGGAGAAAACATTCAGTACTTC.

The V and J genes are TRBV7-9 and TRBJ2-1, with TRBD1 identical over 8 bases. CDR3 length: 15 residues. Germline values: CDR1 SEHNR, CDR2 FQNEAQ (reference sequence). V gave up 5 bases and J gave up 3 bases; unmatched junction bases: 6. Here the CDR3 reads CASSPGTGYYNEQFF. The CDR3 nucleotides read TGTGCCAGCAGCCCCGGGACAGGCTACTACAATGAGCAGTTCTTC.